This TCR beta chain was documented in a study of siplizumab effects on memory and regulatory T cells. Findings and caveats of the study: On average, under 75% of mappable alloreactive CD4+ clones were Treg-derived under siplizumab, against 25% to 30% in controls. Of the alloreactive clones, only a minor fraction mapped to unstimulated subsets. Naive T cells apparently outstripped memory cells in diversity and seemed major alloresponse contributors.

Each sample yielded around 10^5 assayed TCR templates. The assay was immunoSEQ multiplex PCR, and TCRdb's table has in-frame clones only and misses some. The sample consists of 95,000 to 110,000 clones, about 93% of them appearing once. Note on this clone: Its antigen is unknown.

Germline CDR1 reads ENHRY; CDR2 reads SYGVKD. The V segment lost 6 bases and the J segment 4 bases; nucleotides outside the gene matches: 3. This CDR3 is 13 amino acids long. This rearrangement joins TRBV10-3 to TRBJ1-1, with 9 bases identical to TRBD1. Sequencing was carried out using Tregs sorted from blood. The TCR was taken from a human donor in good health. The CDR3 loop reads CAIRGTGFTEAFF. CDR3 DNA sequence: TGTGCCATCAGGGGGACAGGGTTCACTGAAGCTTTCTTT.